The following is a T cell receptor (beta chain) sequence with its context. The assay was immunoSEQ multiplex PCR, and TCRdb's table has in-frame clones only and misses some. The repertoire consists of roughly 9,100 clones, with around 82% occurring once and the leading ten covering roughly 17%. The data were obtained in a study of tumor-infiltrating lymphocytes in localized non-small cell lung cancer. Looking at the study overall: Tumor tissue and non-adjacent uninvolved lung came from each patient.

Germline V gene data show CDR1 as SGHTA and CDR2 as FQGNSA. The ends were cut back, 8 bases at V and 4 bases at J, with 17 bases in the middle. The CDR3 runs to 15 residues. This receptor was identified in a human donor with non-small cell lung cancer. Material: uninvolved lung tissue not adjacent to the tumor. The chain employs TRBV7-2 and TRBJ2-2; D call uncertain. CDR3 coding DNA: TGTGCCAGCTCCCGAGGCAGCGTGGGCACCGGGGAGCTGTTTTTT. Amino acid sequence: CASSRGSVGTGELFF.